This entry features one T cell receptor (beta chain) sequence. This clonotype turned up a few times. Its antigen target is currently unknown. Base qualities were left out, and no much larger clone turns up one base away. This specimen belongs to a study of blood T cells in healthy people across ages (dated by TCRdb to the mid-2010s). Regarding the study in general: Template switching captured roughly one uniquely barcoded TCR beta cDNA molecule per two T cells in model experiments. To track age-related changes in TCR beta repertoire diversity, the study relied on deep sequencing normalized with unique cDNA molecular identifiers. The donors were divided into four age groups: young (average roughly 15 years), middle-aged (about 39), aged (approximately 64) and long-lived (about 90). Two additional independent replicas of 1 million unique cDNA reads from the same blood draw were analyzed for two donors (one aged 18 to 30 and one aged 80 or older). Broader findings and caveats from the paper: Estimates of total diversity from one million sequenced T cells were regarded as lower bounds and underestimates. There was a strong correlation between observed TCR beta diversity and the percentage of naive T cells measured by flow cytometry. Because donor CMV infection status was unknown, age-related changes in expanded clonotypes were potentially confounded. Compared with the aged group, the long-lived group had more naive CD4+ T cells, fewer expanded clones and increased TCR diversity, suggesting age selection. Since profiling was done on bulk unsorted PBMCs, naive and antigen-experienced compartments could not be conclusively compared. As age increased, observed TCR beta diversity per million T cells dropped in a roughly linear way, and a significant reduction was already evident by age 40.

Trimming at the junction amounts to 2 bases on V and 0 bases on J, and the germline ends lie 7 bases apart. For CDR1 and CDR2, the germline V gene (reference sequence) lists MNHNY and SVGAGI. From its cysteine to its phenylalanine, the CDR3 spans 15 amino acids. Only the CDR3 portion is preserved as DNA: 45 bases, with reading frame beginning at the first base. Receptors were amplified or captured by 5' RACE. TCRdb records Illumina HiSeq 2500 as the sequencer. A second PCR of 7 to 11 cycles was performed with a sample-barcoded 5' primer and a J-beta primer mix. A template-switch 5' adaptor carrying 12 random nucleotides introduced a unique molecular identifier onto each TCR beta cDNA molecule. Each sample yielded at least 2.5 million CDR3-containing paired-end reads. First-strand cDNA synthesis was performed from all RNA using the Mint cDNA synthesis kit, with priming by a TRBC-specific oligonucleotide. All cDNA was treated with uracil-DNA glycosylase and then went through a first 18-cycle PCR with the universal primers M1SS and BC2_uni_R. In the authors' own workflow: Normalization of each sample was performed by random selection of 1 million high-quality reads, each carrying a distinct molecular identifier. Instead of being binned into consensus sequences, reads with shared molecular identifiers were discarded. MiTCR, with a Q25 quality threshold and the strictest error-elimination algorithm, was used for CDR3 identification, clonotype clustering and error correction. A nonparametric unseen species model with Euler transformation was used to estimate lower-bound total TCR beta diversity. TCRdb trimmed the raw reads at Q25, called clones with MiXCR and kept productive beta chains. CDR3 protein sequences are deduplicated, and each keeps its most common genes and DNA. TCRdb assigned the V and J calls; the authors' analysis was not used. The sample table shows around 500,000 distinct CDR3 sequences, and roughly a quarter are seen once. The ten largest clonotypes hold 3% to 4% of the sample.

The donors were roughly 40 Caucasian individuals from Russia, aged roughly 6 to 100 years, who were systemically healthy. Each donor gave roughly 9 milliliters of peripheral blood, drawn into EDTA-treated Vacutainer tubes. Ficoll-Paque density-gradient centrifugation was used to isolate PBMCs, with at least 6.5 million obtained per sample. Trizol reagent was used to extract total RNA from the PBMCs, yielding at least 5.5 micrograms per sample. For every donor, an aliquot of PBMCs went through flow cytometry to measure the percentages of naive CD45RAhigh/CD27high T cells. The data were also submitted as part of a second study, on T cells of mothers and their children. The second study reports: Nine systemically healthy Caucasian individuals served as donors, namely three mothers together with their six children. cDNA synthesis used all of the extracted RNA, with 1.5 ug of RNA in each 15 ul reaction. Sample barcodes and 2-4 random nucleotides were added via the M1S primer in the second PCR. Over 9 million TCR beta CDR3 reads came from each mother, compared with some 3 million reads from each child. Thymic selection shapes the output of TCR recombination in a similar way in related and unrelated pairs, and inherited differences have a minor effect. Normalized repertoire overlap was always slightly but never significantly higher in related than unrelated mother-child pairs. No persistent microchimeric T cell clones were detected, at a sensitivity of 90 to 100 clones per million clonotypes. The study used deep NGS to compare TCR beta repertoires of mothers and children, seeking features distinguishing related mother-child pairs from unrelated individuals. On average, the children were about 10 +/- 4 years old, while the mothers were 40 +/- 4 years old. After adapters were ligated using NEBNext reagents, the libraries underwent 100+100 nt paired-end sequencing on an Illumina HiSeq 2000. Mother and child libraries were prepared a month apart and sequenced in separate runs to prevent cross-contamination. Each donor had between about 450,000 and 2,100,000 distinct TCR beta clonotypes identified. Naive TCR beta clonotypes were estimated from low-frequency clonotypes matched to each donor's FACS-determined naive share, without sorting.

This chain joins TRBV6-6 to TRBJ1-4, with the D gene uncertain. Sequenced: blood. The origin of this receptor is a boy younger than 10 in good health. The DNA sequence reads TGTGCCAGCAGTTACCCCAGAGCAACTAATGAAAAACTGTTTTTT. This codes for CASSYPRATNEKLFF.